This T cell receptor (beta chain) was captured in a study of T-cell memory formation after mild COVID-19. Whole-study results and caveats: CD4+ bias marked clones expanding day 15 to 37, unlike balanced contracting clones. Contracting CD4+ clones were located mainly in CM and EM, and CD8+ clones in EMRA.

Via MiXCR, TCRdb re-called the 5' RACE reads, giving one row per CDR3 protein. The data contain approximately 350,000 distinct CDR3 sequences, roughly 13% of them singletons. Remarks on this clonotype: The antigen is unknown.

Germline loops: CDR1 SGHDT, CDR2 YYEEEE. V lost 1 base and J 0 bases, leaving 14 bases between the germline ends. The CDR3 runs to 17 residues. This clonotype originated in a man aged 18 to 29 who had mild COVID-19 (a few samples of this study predate the infection). Cell type and time point are not known. Sample: PBMCs or a T cell subset sorted from them (not recorded which). The rearrangement joins TRBV5-6 to TRBJ1-3; D is ambiguous. This chain's CDR3 is CASSLLRAGISGNTIYF. CDR3 nucleotides: TGTGCCAGCAGCTTGTTACGAGCGGGGATCTCTGGAAACACCATATATTTT.